This T cell receptor (beta chain) is from a study of T cell responses to AZD1222 COVID-19 vaccine. As to this clone: Its antigen is unidentified.

Study observations and caveats: With two AZD1222 doses given, Spike-specific TCR breadth and depth both rose. Donors were chiefly white British, with a greater number of females, and clonal diversity was perhaps underestimated. Dominant at 160-218 and 743-854, vaccine-associated CD4 TCRs also spanned spike. Sampled repertoires all dated from after the peak T cell response.

V shed 4 bases and J 1 base; nucleotides not matched to a gene: 6. Germline CDR1 is LGHDT and CDR2 is YNNKEL (reference sequence). The CDR3 has 15 residues. The protocol was immunoSEQ multiplex PCR, while the TCRdb copy is restricted to in-frame clones and leaves out a portion. The table includes some 160,000 clones, just under 95% detected once. The receptor comes from an adult in good health. V and J are TRBV3-1 (or the pseudogene TRBV3-2) and TRBJ1-2, with TRBD1 matching over 7 bases. The material sequenced was peripheral blood, taken on day 0 of AZD1222 vaccination. The CDR3 is CASSPTGKNNYGYTF. DNA of the CDR3: TGTGCCAGCAGCCCGACAGGGAAGAATAACTATGGCTACACCTTC.